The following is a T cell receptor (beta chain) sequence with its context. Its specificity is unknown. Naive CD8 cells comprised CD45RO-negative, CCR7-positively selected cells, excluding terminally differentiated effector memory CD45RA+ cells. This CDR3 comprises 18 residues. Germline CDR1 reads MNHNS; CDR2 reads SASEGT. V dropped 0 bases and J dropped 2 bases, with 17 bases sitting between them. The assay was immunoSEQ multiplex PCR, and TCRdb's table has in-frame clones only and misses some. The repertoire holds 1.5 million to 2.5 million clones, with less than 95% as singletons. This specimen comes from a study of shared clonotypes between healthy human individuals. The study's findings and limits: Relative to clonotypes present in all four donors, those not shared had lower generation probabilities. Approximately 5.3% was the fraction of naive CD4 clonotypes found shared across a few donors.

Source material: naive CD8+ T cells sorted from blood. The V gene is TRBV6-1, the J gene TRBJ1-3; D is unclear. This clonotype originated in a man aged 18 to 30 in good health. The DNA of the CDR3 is TGTGCCAGCAGTGAAGCGCCTCTTGTGGAGGGTACTGGAAACACCATATATTTT. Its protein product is CASSEAPLVEGTGNTIYF.